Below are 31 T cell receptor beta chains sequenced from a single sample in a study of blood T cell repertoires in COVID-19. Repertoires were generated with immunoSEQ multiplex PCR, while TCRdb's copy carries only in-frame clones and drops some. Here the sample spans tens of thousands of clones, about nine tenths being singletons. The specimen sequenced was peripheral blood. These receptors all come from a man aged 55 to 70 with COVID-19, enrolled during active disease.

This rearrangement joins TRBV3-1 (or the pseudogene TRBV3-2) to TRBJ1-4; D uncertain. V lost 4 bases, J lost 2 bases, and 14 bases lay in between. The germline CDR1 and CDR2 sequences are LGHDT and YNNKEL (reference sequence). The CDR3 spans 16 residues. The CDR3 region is CASSPGLKPTNEKLFF. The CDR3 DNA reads TGTGCCAGCAGCCCCGGACTGAAGCCTACTAATGAAAAACTGTTTTTT.

The CDR3: CASSNGGARTFF. CDR3 nucleotides: TGTGCCAGCAGTAACGGGGGGGCGAGAACTTTCTTT. This chain joins TRBV6-2 or TRBV6-3 and TRBJ1-1; possible D gene TRBD1, 6 bases. This CDR3 region has 12 residues. Germline V gene sequence: CDR1 MNHEY, CDR2 SVGEGT. Trimming took 5 bases from V and 12 from J, leaving 16 bases between them.

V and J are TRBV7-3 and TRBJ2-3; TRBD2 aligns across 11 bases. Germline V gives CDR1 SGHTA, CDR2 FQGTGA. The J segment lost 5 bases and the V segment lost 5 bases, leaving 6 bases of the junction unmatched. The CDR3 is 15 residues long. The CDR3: CASSRTSGSGDTQYF. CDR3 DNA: TGTGCCAGCAGCAGAACTAGCGGGAGTGGAGATACGCAGTATTTT.

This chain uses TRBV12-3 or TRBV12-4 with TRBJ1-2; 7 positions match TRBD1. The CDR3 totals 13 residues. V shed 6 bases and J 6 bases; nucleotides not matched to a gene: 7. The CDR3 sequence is CASRPQGNDGYTF. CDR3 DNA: TGTGCCAGCAGGCCACAGGGGAATGATGGCTACACCTTC.

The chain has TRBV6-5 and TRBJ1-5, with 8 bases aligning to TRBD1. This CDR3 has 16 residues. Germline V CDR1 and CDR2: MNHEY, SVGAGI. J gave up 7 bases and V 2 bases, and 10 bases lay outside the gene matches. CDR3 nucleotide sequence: TGTGCCAGCAGTTACAAAGTGCAGGGGGCGAGCCAGCCCCAGCATTTT. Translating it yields CASSYKVQGASQPQHF.

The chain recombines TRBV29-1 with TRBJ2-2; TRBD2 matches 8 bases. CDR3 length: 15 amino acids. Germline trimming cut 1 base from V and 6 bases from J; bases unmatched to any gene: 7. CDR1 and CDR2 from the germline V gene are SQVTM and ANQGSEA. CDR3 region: CSVEGLAGSAGELFF. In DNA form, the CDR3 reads TGCAGCGTTGAAGGTTTAGCGGGGAGTGCCGGGGAGCTGTTTTTT.

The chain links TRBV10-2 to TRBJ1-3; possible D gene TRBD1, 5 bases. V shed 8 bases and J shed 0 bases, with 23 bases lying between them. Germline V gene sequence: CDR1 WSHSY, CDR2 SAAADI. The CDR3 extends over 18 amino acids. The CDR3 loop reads CASGGGTGKRGSGNTIYF. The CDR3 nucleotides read TGCGCCAGCGGGGGGGGTACAGGAAAAAGGGGCTCTGGAAACACCATATATTTT.

CDR3: CASSSQAGGPNYEQYF. The CDR3 bases are TGTGCCAGTAGTTCCCAGGCGGGAGGCCCCAACTACGAGCAGTACTTC. The chain is built from TRBV19 and TRBJ2-7; 8 bases agree with TRBD2. The CDR3 length is 16 residues. Germline V gives CDR1 LNHDA, CDR2 SQIVND (reference sequence). Germline trimming cut 5 bases from V and 3 bases from J; bases unmatched to any gene: 12.

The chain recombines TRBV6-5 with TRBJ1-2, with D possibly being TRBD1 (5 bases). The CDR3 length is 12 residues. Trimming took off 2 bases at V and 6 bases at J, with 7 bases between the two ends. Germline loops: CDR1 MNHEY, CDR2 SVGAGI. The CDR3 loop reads CASSYAGNGYTF. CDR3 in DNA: TGTGCCAGCAGTTACGCAGGGAATGGCTACACCTTC.

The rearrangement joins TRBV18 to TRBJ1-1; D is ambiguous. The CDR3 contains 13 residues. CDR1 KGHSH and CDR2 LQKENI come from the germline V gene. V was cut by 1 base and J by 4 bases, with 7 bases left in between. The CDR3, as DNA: TGTGCCAGCTCACCACTGGTTAGCACTGAAGCTTTCTTT. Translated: CASSPLVSTEAFF.

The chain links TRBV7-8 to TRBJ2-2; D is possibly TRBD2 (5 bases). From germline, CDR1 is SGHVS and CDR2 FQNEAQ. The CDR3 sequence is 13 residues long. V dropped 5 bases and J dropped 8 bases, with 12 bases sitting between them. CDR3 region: CASSTGGSGELFF. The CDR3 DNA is TGTGCCAGCAGCACCGGAGGATCAGGGGAGCTGTTTTTT.

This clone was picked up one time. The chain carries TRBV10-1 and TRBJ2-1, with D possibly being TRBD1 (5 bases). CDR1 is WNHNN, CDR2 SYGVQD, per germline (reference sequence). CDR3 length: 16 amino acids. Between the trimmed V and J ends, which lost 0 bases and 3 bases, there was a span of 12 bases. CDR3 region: CASSESGRASYNEQFF. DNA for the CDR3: TGCGCCAGCAGTGAGTCCGGCAGGGCCAGCTACAATGAGCAGTTCTTC.

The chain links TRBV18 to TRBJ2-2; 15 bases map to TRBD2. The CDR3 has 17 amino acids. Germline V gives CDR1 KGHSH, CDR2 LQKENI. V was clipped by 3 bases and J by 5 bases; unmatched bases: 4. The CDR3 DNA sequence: TGTGCCAGCTCACCTTGGACTAGCGGGAGGGGAACCGGGGAGCTGTTTTTT. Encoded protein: CASSPWTSGRGTGELFF.

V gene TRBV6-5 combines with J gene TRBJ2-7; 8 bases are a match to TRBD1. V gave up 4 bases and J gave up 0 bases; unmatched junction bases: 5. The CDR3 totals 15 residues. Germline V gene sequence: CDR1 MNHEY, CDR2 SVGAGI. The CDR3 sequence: CASSFSGTGSYEQYF. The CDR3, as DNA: TGTGCCAGCAGTTTCTCCGGGACAGGCTCCTACGAGCAGTACTTC.

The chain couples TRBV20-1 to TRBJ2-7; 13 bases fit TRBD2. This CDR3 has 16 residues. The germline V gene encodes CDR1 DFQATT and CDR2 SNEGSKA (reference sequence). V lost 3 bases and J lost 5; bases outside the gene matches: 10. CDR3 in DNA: TGCAGTGCTAGTGACAGACTAGCGGGAGGTCTTAACGAGCAGTACTTC. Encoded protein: CSASDRLAGGLNEQYF.

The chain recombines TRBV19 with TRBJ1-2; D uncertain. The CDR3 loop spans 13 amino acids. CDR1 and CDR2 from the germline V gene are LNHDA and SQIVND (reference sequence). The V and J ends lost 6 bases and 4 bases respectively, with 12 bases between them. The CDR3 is CASSPNSRYGYTF. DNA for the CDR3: TGTGCCAGTAGCCCTAACTCACGCTATGGCTACACCTTC.

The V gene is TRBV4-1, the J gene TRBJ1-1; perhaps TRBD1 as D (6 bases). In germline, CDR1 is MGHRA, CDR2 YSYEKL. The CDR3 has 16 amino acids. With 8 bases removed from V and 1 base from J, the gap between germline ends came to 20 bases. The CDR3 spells CASRLGIWTANTEAFF. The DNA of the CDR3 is TGCGCCAGCCGCTTGGGAATCTGGACAGCGAACACTGAAGCTTTCTTT.

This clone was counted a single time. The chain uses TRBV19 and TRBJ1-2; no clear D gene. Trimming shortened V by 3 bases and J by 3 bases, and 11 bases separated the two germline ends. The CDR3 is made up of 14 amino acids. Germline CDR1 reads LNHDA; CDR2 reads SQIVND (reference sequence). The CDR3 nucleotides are TGTGCCAGTAGTATGCTCAGCCTAGACTATGGCTACACCTTC. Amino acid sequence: CASSMLSLDYGYTF.

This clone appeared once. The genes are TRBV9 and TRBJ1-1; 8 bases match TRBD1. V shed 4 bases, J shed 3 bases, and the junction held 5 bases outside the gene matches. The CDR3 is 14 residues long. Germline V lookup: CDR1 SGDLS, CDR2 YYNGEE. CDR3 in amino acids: CASSFRGLDTEAFF. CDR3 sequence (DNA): TGTGCCAGCAGCTTCAGGGGGCTGGACACTGAAGCTTTCTTT.

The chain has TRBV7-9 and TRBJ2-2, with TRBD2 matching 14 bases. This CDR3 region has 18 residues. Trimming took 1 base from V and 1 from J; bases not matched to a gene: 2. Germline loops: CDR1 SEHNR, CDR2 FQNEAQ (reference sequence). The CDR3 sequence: CASSLGLAGGWNTGELFF. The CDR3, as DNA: TGTGCCAGCAGCTTAGGACTAGCGGGAGGGTGGAACACCGGGGAGCTGTTTTTT. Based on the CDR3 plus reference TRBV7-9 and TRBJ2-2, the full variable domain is DTGVSQNPRHKITKRGQNVTFRCDPISEHNRLYWYRQTLGQGPEFLTYFQNEAQLEKSRLLSDRFSAERPKGSFSTLEIQRTEQGDSAMYLCASSLGLAGGWNTGELFFGEGSRLTVL.

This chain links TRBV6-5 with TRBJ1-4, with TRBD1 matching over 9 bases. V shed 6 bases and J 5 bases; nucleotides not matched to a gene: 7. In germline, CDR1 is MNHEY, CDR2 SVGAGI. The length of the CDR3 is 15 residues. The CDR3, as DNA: TGTGCCAGCAGCCCCCTCGGGACAGGGAATGAAAAACTGTTTTTT. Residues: CASSPLGTGNEKLFF.

CDR3 bases: TGTGCCAGCAGCTTAGGTAGCGGGGAATACAATGAGCAGTTCTTC. Protein sequence: CASSLGSGEYNEQFF. V and J are TRBV7-3 and TRBJ2-1, with 8 positions matching TRBD2. Germline CDR1 reads SGHTA; CDR2 reads FQGTGA. The CDR3 extends over 15 amino acids. V dropped 2 bases and J dropped 4; count of bases not matched to a gene: 4.

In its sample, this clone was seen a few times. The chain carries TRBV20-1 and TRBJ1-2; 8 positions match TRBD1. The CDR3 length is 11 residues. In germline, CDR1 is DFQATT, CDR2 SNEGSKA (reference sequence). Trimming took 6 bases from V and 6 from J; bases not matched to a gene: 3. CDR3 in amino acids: CSATGGHGYTF. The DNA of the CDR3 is TGCAGTGCCACAGGGGGGCATGGCTACACCTTC.

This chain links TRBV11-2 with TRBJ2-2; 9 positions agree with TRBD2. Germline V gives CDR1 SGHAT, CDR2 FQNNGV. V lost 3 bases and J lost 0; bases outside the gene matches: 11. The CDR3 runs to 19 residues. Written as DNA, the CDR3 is TGTGCCAGCAGCTTTTTATATCCCCTAGCGGGACCGAACACCGGGGAGCTGTTTTTT. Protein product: CASSFLYPLAGPNTGELFF. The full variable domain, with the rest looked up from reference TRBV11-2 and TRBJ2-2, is EAGVAQSPRYKIIEKRQSVAFWCNPISGHATLYWYQQILGQGPKLLIQFQNNGVVDDSQLPKDRFSAERLKGVDSTLKIQPAKLEDSAVYLCASSFLYPLAGPNTGELFFGEGSRLTVL.

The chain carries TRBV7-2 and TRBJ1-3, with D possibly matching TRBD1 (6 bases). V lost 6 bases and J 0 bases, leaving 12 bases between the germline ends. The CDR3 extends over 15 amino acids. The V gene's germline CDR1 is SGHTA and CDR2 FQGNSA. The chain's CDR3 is CASSIGGVSGNTIYF. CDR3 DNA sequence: TGTGCCAGCAGTATAGGGGGAGTCTCTGGAAACACCATATATTTT.

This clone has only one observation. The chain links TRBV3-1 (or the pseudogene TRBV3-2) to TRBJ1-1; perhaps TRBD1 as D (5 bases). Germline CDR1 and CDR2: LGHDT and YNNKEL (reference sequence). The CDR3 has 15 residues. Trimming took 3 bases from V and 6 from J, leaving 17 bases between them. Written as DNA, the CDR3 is TGTGCCAGCAGCCAGCCGGTGGGGCCGGGTTCTGAAGCTTTCTTT. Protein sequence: CASSQPVGPGSEAFF.

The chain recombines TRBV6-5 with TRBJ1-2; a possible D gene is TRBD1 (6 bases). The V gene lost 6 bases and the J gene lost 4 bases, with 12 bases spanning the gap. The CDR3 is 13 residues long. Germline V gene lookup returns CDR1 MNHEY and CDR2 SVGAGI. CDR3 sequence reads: CASRAGEGYGYTF. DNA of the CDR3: TGTGCCAGCAGGGCAGGGGAGGGCTATGGCTACACCTTC.

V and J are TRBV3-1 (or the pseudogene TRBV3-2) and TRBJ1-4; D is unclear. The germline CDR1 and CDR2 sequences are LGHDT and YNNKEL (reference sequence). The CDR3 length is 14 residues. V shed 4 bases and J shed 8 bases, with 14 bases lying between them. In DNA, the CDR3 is TGTGCCAGCAGCCTCCGGGAGCGCGGCGAAAAACTGTTTTTT. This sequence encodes CASSLRERGEKLFF.

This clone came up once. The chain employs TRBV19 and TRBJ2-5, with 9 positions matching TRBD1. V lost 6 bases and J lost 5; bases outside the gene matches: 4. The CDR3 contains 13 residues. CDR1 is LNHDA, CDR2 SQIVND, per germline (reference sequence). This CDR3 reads CASRIGQGETQYF. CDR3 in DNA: TGTGCCAGTAGAATCGGACAGGGGGAGACCCAGTACTTC. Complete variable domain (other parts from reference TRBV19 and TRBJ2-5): DGGITQSPKYLFRKEGQNVTLSCEQNLNHDAMYWYRQDPGQGLRLIYYSQIVNDFQKGDIAEGYSVSREKKESFPLTVTSAQKNPTAFYLCASRIGQGETQYFGPGTRLLVL.

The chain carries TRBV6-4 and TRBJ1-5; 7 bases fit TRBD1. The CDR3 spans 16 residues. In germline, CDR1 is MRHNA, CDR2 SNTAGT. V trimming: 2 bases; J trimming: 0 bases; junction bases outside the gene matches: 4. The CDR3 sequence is CASSDSRQGSNQPQHF. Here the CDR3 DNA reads TGTGCCAGCAGTGACAGCAGACAGGGTAGCAATCAGCCCCAGCATTTT.

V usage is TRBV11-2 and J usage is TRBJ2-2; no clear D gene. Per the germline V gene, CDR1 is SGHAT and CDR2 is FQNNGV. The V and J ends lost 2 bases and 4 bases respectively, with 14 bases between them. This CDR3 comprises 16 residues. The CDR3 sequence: CASSLPRLPITGELFF. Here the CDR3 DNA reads TGTGCCAGCAGCTTACCCCGACTCCCTATCACCGGGGAGCTGTTTTTT.